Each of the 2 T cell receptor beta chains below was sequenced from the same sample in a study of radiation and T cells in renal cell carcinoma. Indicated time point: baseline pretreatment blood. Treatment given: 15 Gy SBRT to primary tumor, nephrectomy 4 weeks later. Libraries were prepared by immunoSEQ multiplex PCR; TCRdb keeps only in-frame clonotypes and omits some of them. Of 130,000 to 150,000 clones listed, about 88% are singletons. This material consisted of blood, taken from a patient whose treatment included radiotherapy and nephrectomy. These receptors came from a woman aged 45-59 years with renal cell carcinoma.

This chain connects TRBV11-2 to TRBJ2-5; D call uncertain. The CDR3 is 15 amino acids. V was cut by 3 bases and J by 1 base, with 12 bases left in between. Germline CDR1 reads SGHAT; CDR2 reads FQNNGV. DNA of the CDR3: TGTGCCAGCAGCTTTCGGGCTGGGTCCCAAGAGACCCAGTACTTC. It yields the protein CASSFRAGSQETQYF.

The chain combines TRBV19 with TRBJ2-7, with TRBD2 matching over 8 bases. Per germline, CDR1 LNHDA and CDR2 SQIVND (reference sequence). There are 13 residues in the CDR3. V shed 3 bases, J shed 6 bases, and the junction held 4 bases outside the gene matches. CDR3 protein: CASSILLAGEQYF. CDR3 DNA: TGTGCCAGTAGTATTCTGCTAGCGGGCGAGCAGTACTTC.